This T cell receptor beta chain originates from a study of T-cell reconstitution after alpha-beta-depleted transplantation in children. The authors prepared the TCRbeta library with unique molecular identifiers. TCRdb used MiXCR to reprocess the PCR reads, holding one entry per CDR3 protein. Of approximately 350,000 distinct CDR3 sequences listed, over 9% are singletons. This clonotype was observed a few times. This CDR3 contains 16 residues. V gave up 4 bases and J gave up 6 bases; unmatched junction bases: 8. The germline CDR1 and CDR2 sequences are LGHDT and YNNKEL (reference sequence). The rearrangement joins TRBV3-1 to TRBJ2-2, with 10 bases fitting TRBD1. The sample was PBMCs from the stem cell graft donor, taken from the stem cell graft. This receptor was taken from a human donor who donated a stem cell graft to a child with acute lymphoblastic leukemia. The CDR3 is CASSRATGGISGELFF. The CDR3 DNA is TGTGCCAGCAGCCGAGCGACAGGGGGCATTTCCGGGGAGCTGTTTTTT.